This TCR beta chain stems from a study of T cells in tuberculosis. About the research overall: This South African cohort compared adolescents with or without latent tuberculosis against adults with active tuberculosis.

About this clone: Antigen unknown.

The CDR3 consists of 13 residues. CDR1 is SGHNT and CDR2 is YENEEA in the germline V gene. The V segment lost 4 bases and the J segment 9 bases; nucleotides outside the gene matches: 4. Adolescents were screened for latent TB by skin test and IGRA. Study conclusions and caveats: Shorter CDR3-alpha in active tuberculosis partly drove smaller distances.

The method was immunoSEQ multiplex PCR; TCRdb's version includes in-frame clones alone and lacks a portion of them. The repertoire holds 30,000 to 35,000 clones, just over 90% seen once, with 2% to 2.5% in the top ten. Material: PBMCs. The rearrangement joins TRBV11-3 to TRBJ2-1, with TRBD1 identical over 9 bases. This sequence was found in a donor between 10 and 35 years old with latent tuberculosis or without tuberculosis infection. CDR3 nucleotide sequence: TGTGCCAGCAGCTATACAGGGGGCGGTGAGCAGTTCTTC. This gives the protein CASSYTGGGEQFF.